The present T cell receptor (beta chain) was sequenced within a study of post-analysis software for immune sequencing data. Study-level background: Disease courses included relapsing-remitting, secondary progressive and progressive-relapsing multiple sclerosis. Study observations and caveats: Controls had lower frequencies than patients of about 5 TRBV segments, which included TRBV5-6, TRBV5-1 and TRBV20-1. With F measure, samples from one preparation batch clustered together strongly.

CDR1 SGHNT and CDR2 YYREEE come from the germline V gene (reference sequence). Trimming at V came to 4 bases and at J to 5 bases, leaving 4 bases not matched to a gene. The CDR3 covers 15 residues. TCR beta cDNA libraries included unique molecular identifiers. Researchers reported approximately 480,000 cDNA molecules coming from around 1 to 10 million T cells. TCRdb analysed the PCR reads with MiXCR anew, one entry per CDR3 protein. The sample gives over 150,000 distinct CDR3 sequences, 30% of which show up once; about 1.6% is in the top ten. A word on this clonotype: Antigen unknown. A much larger clone differs from this one at a single base, so this may be a read error.

This chain links TRBV5-4 with TRBJ2-5, with TRBD2 identical over 14 bases. This receptor was obtained from a girl aged 5 to 17 with multiple sclerosis. The sample consisted of blood. The CDR3 DNA follows: TGTGCCAGCAGCCCGACTAGCGGGGGGGCTGAGACCCAGTACTTC. It codes for CASSPTSGGAETQYF.